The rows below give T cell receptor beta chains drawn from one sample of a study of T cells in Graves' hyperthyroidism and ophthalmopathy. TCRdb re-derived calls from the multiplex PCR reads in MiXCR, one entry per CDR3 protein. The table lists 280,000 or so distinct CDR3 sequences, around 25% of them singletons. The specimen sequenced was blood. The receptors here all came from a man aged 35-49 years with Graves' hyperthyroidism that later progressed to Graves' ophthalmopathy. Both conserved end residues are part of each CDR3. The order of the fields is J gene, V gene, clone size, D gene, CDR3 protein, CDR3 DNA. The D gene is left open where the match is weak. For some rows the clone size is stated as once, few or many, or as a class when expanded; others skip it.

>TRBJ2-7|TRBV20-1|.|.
CSAKTGRSSYEQYF
TGCAGTGCCAAAACAGGCAGGAGCTCCTACGAGCAGTACTTC
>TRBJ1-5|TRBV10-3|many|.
CAISSGTSKYSNQPQHF
TGTGCCATCAGTTCGGGGACAAGCAAGTATAGCAATCAGCCCCAGCATTTT
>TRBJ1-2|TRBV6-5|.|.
CASSYWGRSYGYTF
TGTGCCAGCAGTTACTGGGGGCGCAGCTATGGCTACACCTTC
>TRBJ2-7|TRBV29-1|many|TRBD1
CSVREGQTYEQYF
TGCAGCGTCCGCGAGGGACAGACCTACGAGCAGTACTTC
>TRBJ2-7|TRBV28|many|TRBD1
CASSLGTGVEEQYF
TGTGCCAGCAGTCTGGGGACAGGGGTTGAGGAGCAGTACTTC
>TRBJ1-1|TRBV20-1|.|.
CSASLQANTEAFF
TGCAGTGCTAGCTTACAGGCAAACACTGAAGCTTTCTTT
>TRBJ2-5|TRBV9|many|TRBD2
CASSVDVAGVQETQYF
TGTGCCAGCAGCGTAGACGTGGCGGGAGTCCAGGAGACCCAGTACTTC
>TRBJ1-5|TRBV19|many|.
CASSRPQGHAVNQPQHF
TGTGCCAGTAGCAGACCCCAGGGGCACGCGGTAAATCAGCCCCAGCATTTT
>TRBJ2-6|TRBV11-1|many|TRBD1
CASSPGQGRSGANVLTF
TGTGCCAGCAGCCCGGGACAGGGGAGATCTGGGGCCAACGTCCTGACTTTC
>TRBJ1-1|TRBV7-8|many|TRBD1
CASSFTGGTEAFF
TGTGCCAGCAGCTTTACAGGGGGGACTGAAGCTTTCTTT
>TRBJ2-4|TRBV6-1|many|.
CASKPRGRNIQYF
TGTGCCAGCAAACCGAGGGGGAGAAACATTCAGTACTTC
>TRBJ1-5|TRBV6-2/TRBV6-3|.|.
CASSYLRGRVWQYSNQPQHF
TGTGCCAGCAGTTATCTCAGGGGAAGGGTGTGGCAATATAGCAATCAGCCCCAGCATTTT
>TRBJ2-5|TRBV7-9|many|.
CASSTGTKRETQYF
TGTGCCAGCAGTACCGGGACAAAGAGGGAGACCCAGTACTTC
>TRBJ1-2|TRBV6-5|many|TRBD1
CASSTIGQANYGYTF
TGTGCCAGCAGTACGATAGGACAGGCCAACTATGGCTACACCTTC
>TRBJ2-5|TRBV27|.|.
CASSSHILSSQETQYF
TGTGCCAGCAGTTCCCATATCCTGAGTAGCCAAGAGACCCAGTACTTC
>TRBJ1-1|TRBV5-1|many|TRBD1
CASSLVGTGGMNTEAFF
TGCGCCAGCAGCTTGGTAGGGACAGGGGGCATGAACACTGAAGCTTTCTTT
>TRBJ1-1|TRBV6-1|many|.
CASSEASTSSEAFF
TGTGCCAGCAGTGAAGCCTCAACGAGTTCGGAAGCTTTCTTT
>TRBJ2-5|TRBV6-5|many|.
CASSPFREVVETQYF
TGTGCCAGCAGCCCCTTCCGGGAAGTCGTAGAGACCCAGTACTTC
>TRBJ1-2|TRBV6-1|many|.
CASNPNPGFGYGYTF
TGTGCCAGCAACCCTAACCCAGGGTTTGGGTATGGCTACACCTTC
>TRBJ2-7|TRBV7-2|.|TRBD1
CASSVRTGISYEQYF
TGTGCCAGCAGCGTTAGGACAGGTATCTCCTACGAGCAGTACTTC
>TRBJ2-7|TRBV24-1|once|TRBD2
CATSVGGLAGGEQYF
TGTGCCACCAGTGTTGGAGGACTAGCGGGAGGCGAGCAGTACTTC
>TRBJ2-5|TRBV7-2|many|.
CASSLLGGVGETQYF
TGTGCCAGCAGCTTATTAGGGGGGGTCGGCGAGACCCAGTACTTC
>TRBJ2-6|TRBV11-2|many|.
CASSPRWAGANVLTF
TGTGCCAGCAGCCCCAGGTGGGCTGGGGCCAACGTCCTGACTTTC
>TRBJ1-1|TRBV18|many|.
CASSPRGGSEAFF
TGTGCCAGCTCACCGCGGGGTGGGTCTGAAGCTTTCTTT
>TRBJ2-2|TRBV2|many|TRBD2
CASSARGSYGELFF
TGTGCCAGCAGTGCTCGCGGGAGTTACGGGGAGCTGTTTTTT
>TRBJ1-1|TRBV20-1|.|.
CSARARQALNTEAFF
TGCAGTGCTAGAGCCCGACAGGCGCTAAACACTGAAGCTTTCTTT
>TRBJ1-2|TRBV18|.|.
CASSPDKQGFYGYTF
TGTGCCAGCTCCCCGGATAAACAGGGCTTTTATGGCTACACCTTC
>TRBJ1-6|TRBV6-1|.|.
CASSEASLEWTYNSPLHF
TGTGCCAGCAGTGAAGCCAGCTTGGAGTGGACCTATAATTCACCCCTCCACTTT
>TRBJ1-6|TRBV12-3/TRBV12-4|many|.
CASSPLPPADYNSPLHF
TGTGCCAGCAGCCCTTTACCCCCGGCAGACTATAATTCACCCCTCCACTTT
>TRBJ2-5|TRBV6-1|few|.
CASSEGYRVAETQYF
TGTGCCAGCAGTGAAGGTTACAGGGTGGCAGAGACCCAGTACTTC
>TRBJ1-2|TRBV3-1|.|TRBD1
CASSPRQGAVYGYTF
TGTGCCAGCAGCCCGAGACAGGGGGCTGTTTATGGCTACACCTTC
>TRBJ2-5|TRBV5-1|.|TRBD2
CASSLLLAGDLYQETQYF
TGCGCCAGCAGCTTGCTCCTAGCGGGAGACTTGTACCAAGAGACCCAGTACTTC
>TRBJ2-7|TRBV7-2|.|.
CASSYQGPPYEQYF
TGTGCCAGCAGCTACCAGGGTCCCCCCTACGAGCAGTACTTC
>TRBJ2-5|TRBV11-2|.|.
CASSTGAQETQYF
TGTGCCAGCAGCACAGGAGCCCAAGAGACCCAGTACTTC
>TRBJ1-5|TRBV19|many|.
CASSSGPRRVPQHF
TGTGCCAGTAGTTCCGGTCCCCGAAGAGTGCCCCAGCATTTT
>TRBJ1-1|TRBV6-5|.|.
CASSYDNVNTEAFF
TGTGCCAGCAGTTACGACAACGTCAACACTGAAGCTTTCTTT
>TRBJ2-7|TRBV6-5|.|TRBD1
CASSYSPGQGREQYF
TGTGCCAGCAGTTACAGTCCGGGACAGGGGAGGGAGCAGTACTTC
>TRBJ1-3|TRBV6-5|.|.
CASSYSKFRDTIYF
TGTGCCAGCAGTTACTCGAAGTTCAGGGACACCATATATTTT
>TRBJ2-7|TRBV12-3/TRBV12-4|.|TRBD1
CASSPQGANEQYF
TGTGCCAGCAGCCCTCAGGGGGCGAACGAGCAGTACTTC
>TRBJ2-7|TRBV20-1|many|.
CSARLGSEQYF
TGCAGTGCTAGATTGGGGAGCGAGCAGTACTTC
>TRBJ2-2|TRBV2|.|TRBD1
CASRDRDTGELFF
TGTGCCAGCAGGGACAGGGATACCGGGGAGCTGTTTTTT
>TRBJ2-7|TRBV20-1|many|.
CSAESDSLGTQYF
TGCAGCGCAGAGTCAGATTCCCTGGGAACGCAGTACTTC
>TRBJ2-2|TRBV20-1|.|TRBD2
CSARDPGLAGATGELFF
TGCAGTGCTAGAGATCCGGGACTAGCGGGAGCTACCGGGGAGCTGTTTTTT
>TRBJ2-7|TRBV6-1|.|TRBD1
CASSGDRGYEQYF
TGTGCCAGCAGTGGGGACAGGGGGTACGAGCAGTACTTC
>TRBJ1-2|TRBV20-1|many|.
CSASAGANYGYTF
TGCAGTGCGTCGGCCGGGGCGAACTATGGCTACACCTTC
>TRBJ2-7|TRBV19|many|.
CASGVSGEGSSSEQYF
TGTGCCAGTGGGGTTTCGGGTGAAGGGTCGTCCTCCGAGCAGTACTTC
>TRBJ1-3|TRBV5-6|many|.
CASSISGNTIYF
TGTGCCAGCAGTATCTCTGGAAACACCATATACTTT
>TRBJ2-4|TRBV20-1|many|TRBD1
CSAAGQGENIQYF
TGCAGTGCCGCAGGACAGGGGGAAAACATTCAGTACTTC
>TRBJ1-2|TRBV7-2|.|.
CASSVYVADGYTF
TGTGCCAGCAGCGTTTACGTAGCCGATGGCTACACCTTC
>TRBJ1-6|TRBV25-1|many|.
CASSEARGRNSPLHF
TGTGCCAGCAGTGAAGCCCGGGGGAGGAATTCACCCCTCCACTTT
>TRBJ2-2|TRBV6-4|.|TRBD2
CVGAGGDPGELFF
TGTGTAGGAGCGGGAGGCGATCCCGGGGAGCTGTTTTTT
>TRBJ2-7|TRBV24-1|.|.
CATSDSKPEQYF
TGTGCCACCAGTGATTCAAAACCTGAGCAGTACTTC
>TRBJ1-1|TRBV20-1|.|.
CSARGDGTHKMNTEAFF
TGCAGTGCTAGAGGGGACGGCACTCATAAAATGAACACTGAAGCTTTCTTT
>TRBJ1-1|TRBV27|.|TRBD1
CASSLYQGATEAFF
TGTGCCAGCAGTTTATATCAGGGGGCGACTGAAGCTTTCTTT
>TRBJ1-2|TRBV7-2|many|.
CASGYISYTF
TGTGCCAGCGGTTACATCAGCTACACCTTC
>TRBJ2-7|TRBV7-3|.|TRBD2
CASSLSGGAEQYF
TGTGCCAGCAGCTTAAGCGGGGGGGCCGAGCAGTACTTC
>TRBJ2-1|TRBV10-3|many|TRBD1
CAINRDRGTNNEQFF
TGTGCCATCAACCGGGACAGGGGGACAAACAATGAGCAGTTCTTC
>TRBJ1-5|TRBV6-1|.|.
CASRDVQNNQPQHF
TGTGCCAGCAGGGACGTTCAGAACAATCAGCCCCAGCATTTT